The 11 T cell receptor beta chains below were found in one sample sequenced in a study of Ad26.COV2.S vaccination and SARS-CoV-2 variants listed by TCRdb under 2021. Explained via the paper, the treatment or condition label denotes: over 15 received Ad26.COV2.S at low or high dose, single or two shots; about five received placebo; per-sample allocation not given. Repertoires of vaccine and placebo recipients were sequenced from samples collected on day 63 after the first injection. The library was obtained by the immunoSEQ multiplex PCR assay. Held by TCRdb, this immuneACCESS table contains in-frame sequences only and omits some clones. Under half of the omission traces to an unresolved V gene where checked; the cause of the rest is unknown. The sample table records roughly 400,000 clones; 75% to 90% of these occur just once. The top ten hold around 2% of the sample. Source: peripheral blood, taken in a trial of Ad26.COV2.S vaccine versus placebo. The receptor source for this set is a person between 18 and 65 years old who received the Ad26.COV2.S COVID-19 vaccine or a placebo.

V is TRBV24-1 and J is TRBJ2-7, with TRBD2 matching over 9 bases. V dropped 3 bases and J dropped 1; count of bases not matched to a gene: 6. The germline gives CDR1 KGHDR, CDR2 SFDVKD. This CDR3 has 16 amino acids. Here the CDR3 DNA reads TGTGCCACCAGTGATCCCCGGGCGGGAGGGTCCTACGAGCAGTACTTC. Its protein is CATSDPRAGGSYEQYF.

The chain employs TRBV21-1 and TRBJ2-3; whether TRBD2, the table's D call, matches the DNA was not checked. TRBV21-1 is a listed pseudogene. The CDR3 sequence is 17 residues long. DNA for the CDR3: TGTGCCAGCAGCAAACCCGGACTAGCGGGTTCCAGAAATACGCAGTATTTT. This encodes CASSKPGLAGSRNTQYF.

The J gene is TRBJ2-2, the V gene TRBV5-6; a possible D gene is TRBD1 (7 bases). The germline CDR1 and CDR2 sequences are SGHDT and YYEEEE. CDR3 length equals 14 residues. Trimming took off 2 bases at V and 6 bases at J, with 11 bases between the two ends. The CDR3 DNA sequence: TGTGCCAGCAGCTTAGGCAGGGGGGCCGGGGAGCTGTTTTTT. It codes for CASSLGRGAGELFF.

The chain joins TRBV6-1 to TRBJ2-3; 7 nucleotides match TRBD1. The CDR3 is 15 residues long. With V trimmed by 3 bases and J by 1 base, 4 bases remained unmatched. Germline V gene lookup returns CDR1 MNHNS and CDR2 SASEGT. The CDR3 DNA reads TGTGCCAGCAGTGAGGGGCAGGGGGGCACAGATACGCAGTATTTT. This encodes CASSEGQGGTDTQYF.

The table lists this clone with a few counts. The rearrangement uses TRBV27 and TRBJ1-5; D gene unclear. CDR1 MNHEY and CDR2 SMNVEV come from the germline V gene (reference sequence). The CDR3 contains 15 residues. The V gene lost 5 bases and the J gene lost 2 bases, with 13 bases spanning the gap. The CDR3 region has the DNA TGTGCCAGCAGTCCGAGGGTAACGGGCAATCAGCCCCAGCATTTT. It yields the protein CASSPRVTGNQPQHF.

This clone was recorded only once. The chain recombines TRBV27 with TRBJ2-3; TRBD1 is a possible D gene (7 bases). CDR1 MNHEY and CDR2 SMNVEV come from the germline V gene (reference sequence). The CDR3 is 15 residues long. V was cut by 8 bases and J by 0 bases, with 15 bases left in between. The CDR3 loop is CASSFRGTSTDTQYF. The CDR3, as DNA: TGTGCCAGCTCTTTCAGGGGGACTAGCACAGATACGCAGTATTTT.

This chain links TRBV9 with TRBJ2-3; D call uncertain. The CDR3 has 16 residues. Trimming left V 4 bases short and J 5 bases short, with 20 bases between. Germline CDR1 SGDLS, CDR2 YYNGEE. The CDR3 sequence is CASSPPFDTAGDTQYF. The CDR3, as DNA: TGTGCCAGCAGCCCCCCTTTCGACACGGCTGGAGATACGCAGTATTTT. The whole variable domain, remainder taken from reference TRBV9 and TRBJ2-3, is DSGVTQTPKHLITATGQRVTLRCSPRSGDLSVYWYQQSLDQGLQFLIQYYNGEERAKGNILERFSAQQFPDLHSELNLSSLELGDSALYFCASSPPFDTAGDTQYFGPGTRLTVL.

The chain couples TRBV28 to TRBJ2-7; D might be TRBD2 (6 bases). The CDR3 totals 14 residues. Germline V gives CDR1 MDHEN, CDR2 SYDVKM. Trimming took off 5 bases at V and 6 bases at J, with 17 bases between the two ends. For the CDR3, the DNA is TGTGCCAGCAGTCACCAGGTGGAGGGAAGCGAGCAGTACTTC. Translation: CASSHQVEGSEQYF.

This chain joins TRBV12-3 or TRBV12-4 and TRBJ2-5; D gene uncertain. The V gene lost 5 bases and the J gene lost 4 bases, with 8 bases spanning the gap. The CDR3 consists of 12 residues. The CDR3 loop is CASSPGGETQYF. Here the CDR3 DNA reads TGTGCCAGCAGTCCCGGTGGAGAGACCCAGTACTTC.

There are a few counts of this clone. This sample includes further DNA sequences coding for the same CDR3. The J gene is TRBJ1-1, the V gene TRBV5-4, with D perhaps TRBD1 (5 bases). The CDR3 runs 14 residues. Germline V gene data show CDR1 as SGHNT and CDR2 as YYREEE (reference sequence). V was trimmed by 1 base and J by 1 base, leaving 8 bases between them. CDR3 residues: CASSLQGGNTEAFF. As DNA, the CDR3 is TGTGCCAGCAGCTTGCAGGGTGGGAACACTGAAGCTTTCTTT.

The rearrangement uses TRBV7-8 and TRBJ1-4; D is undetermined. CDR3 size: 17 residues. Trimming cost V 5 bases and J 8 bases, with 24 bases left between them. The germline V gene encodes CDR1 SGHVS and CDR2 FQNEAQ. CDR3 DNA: TGTGCCAGCAGCGGGCAGAGGTTCGGAAGGGTTGGCGAAAAACTGTTTTTT. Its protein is CASSGQRFGRVGEKLFF.